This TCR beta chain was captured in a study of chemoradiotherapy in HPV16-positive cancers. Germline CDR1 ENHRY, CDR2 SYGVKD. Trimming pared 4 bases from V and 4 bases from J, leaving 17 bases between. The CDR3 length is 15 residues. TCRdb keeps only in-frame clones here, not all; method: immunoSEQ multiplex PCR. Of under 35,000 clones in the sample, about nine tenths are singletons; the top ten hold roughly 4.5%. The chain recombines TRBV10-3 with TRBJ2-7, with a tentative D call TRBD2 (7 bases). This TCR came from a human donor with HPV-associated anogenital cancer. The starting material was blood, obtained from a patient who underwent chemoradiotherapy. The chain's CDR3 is CAISGGGRAQYEQYF. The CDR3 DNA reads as TGTGCCATCAGTGGGGGGGGGCGAGCCCAGTACGAGCAGTACTTC.